Listed below are T cell receptor beta chains from one sample, sequenced in a study of identical twins. TCRdb called the 5' RACE reads again in MiXCR, with one record for every CDR3 protein. Among fewer than 500,000 distinct CDR3 sequences listed, more than 20% were seen once. The data also belong to a second study, concerning T cells expressing NK-cell markers.

The material sequenced was CD4+ T cells sorted from blood. The receptors originated from a woman under 30 in good health. CDR3s include the opening cysteine and the closing phenylalanine or tryptophan. A D gene is named only where the DNA matches it firmly. Some rows have no size entry. The others give once, few or many, or a class for an expanded clone.

v_gene	j_gene	d_gene	abundance	CDR3aa	CDR3nt
TRBV12-3/TRBV12-4	TRBJ2-1	TRBD2	.	CASSFRVGLAGGTSSYNEQFF	TGTGCCAGCAGTTTTCGTGTGGGACTAGCGGGAGGGACCAGCTCCTACAATGAGCAGTTCTTC
TRBV7-9	TRBJ2-5	.	.	CASSLPRDKSRETQYF	TGTGCCAGCAGCTTACCCCGGGACAAGTCGCGGGAGACCCAGTACTTC
TRBV11-3	TRBJ1-4	.	few	CASSARGRRDEKLFF	TGTGCCAGCAGCGCCAGGGGCAGGAGAGACGAAAAACTGTTTTTT
TRBV20-1	TRBJ2-1	TRBD2	few	CSAREGLARSYNEQFF	TGCAGTGCTAGAGAGGGACTAGCACGCTCCTACAATGAGCAGTTCTTC
TRBV12-3/TRBV12-4	TRBJ2-5	.	.	CASSAHPRGETQYF	TGTGCCAGCAGCGCTCACCCGAGAGGGGAGACCCAGTACTTC
TRBV7-2	TRBJ1-2	.	.	CASSFRTRDYGYTF	TGTGCCAGCAGCTTCCGCACCCGGGACTATGGCTACACCTTC
TRBV18	TRBJ1-2	.	.	CASSDGSKYGYTF	TGTGCCAGCTCAGATGGCAGCAAATATGGCTACACCTTC
TRBV30	TRBJ2-2	.	.	CAWSVTGYTGELFF	TGTGCCTGGAGTGTTACGGGTTACACCGGGGAGCTGTTTTTT
TRBV3-1	TRBJ2-7	.	few	CASSLSGIDYEQYF	TGTGCCAGCAGCCTAAGTGGGATAGACTACGAGCAGTACTTC
TRBV7-2	TRBJ2-1	.	few	CASSSSRGNEQFF	TGTGCCAGCAGCTCGTCCAGGGGCAATGAGCAGTTCTTC
TRBV5-1	TRBJ2-7	.	few	CASSLDPPSYEQYF	TGCGCCAGCAGCTTGGATCCTCCATCCTACGAGCAGTACTTC
TRBV5-1	TRBJ2-1	.	many	CASSLNNEQFF	TGTGCCAGCAGCTTAAACAATGAGCAGTTCTTC
TRBV28	TRBJ1-2	.	few	CASRSGTGGRGYTF	TGTGCCAGCAGGTCCGGCACAGGAGGTAGGGGCTACACCTTC
TRBV12-3/TRBV12-4	TRBJ2-5	TRBD2	few	CASSLLPGLARETQYF	TGTGCCAGCAGTTTATTGCCGGGACTAGCGAGGGAGACCCAGTACTTC
TRBV12-3/TRBV12-4	TRBJ2-1	TRBD2	once	CASSPSGGGHNEQFF	TGTGCCAGCAGCCCCAGCGGGGGGGGTCACAATGAGCAGTTCTTC
TRBV6-6	TRBJ2-7	TRBD1	many	CASSRQPPGTGDEQYF	TGTGCCAGCAGCCGACAGCCCCCCGGGACAGGAGACGAGCAGTACTTC
TRBV5-1	TRBJ1-2	.	.	CASSLEWDQTQGYTF	TGCGCCAGCAGCTTGGAATGGGACCAGACGCAAGGCTACACCTTC
TRBV2	TRBJ1-5	.	.	CASSVIGAYQPQHF	TGTGCCAGCAGTGTAATAGGAGCTTATCAGCCCCAGCATTTT
TRBV10-3	TRBJ2-1	.	once	CAISLRDNNEQFF	TGTGCCATCAGTTTGCGGGACAACAATGAGCAGTTCTTC
TRBV12-3/TRBV12-4	TRBJ2-2	.	many	CASRRQITSRVGELFF	TGTGCCAGCAGACGCCAGATAACCTCGCGGGTCGGGGAGCTGTTTTTT
TRBV10-3	TRBJ2-7	.	.	CAISPAGTYEQYF	TGTGCCATCAGTCCAGCGGGCACCTACGAGCAGTACTTC
TRBV20-1	TRBJ1-2	.	.	CSARGIRGESGYTF	TGCAGTGCTAGGGGAATAAGGGGGGAGTCTGGCTACACCTTC
TRBV6-1	TRBJ1-2	TRBD1	.	CASRRPGTGGSGYTF	TGTGCCAGCAGACGACCGGGGACAGGGGGCTCTGGCTACACCTTC
TRBV18	TRBJ2-1	TRBD1	.	CASSPGTGGDEQFF	TGTGCCAGCTCACCCGGGACAGGGGGCGATGAGCAGTTCTTC
TRBV20-1	TRBJ2-3	TRBD1	.	CSGRGQGSDTQYF	TGCAGTGGAAGGGGGCAGGGGTCAGATACGCAGTATTTT
TRBV29-1	TRBJ2-1	.	many	CSAEGGETYNEQFF	TGCAGCGCGGAGGGGGGGGAGACCTACAATGAGCAGTTCTTC
TRBV29-1	TRBJ2-3	.	.	CSGADWSADTQYF	TGCAGCGGGGCCGACTGGTCCGCAGATACGCAGTATTTT
TRBV20-1	TRBJ2-5	.	.	CSARGLQGAQYF	TGCAGTGCTAGGGGACTGCAGGGGGCCCAGTACTTC
TRBV20-1	TRBJ1-5	.	few	CSARDQGPQHF	TGCAGTGCTAGAGATCAGGGGCCCCAGCATTTT
TRBV12-3/TRBV12-4	TRBJ2-6	.	few	CASRPSSGANVLTF	TGTGCCAGCAGGCCTAGCTCTGGGGCCAACGTCCTGACTTTC
TRBV4-2	TRBJ2-7	.	many	CASSQDLGTGRTYEQYF	TGTGCCAGCAGCCAAGATTTGGGGACCGGCCGTACCTACGAGCAGTACTTC
TRBV19	TRBJ2-1	TRBD2	.	CASSFAGRIYNEQFF	TGTGCCAGTAGTTTCGCCGGGAGGATCTACAATGAGCAGTTCTTC
TRBV7-3	TRBJ1-1	.	.	CASSYRQGSNTEAFF	TGTGCCAGCAGCTATCGTCAGGGGTCGAACACTGAAGCTTTCTTT
TRBV20-1	TRBJ2-7	TRBD2	.	CSARDLGLAAYEQYF	TGCAGTGCTAGAGATCTAGGACTAGCGGCCTACGAGCAGTACTTC
TRBV5-1	TRBJ2-7	.	few	CASSSSGRRGEQYF	TGCGCCAGCAGCTCCTCAGGGCGGCGAGGCGAGCAGTACTTC
TRBV9	TRBJ2-4	TRBD2	.	CASSASMASGSYGIQYF	TGTGCCAGCAGCGCCTCCATGGCTAGCGGGAGTTATGGCATTCAGTACTTC
TRBV5-1	TRBJ2-2	.	few	CASSLAPLGPTAGELFF	TGCGCCAGCAGCTTGGCCCCACTAGGGCCTACCGCCGGGGAGCTGTTTTTT
TRBV30	TRBJ2-1	TRBD2	.	CAWVGWTSGRNEQFF	TGTGCCTGGGTCGGATGGACTAGCGGGAGAAATGAGCAGTTCTTC
TRBV12-3/TRBV12-4	TRBJ2-1	.	many	CASSRAVSSYNEQFF	TGTGCCAGCAGCCGAGCGGTGAGCTCCTACAATGAGCAGTTCTTC
TRBV12-3/TRBV12-4	TRBJ1-2	.	few	CASSFGRDYGYTF	TGTGCCAGCAGTTTTGGCAGGGACTATGGCTACACCTTC
TRBV10-3	TRBJ1-1	.	few	CAISESRGDTEAFF	TGTGCCATCAGTGAGTCGAGGGGGGACACTGAAGCTTTCTTT
TRBV5-1	TRBJ2-5	TRBD1	.	CASSLPGQGETQYF	TGCGCCAGCAGCTTGCCTGGACAGGGAGAGACCCAGTACTTC
TRBV11-2	TRBJ1-2	.	few	CASSPTRGGYTF	TGTGCCAGCAGCCCGACTCGCGGTGGCTACACCTTC
TRBV7-6	TRBJ2-5	TRBD2	.	CASSLVGLAGEETQYF	TGTGCCAGCAGCTTAGTGGGACTAGCGGGAGAAGAGACCCAGTACTTC
TRBV20-1	TRBJ2-3	.	few	CSGGQTDTQYF	TGCAGTGGGGGGCAAACAGATACGCAGTATTTT
TRBV5-1	TRBJ2-5	.	few	CASSFYGREETQYF	TGCGCCAGCAGCTTTTACGGACGGGAAGAGACCCAGTACTTC
TRBV5-1	TRBJ2-5	.	few	CASSFGGRTGETQYF	TGCGCCAGCAGCTTTGGAGGGAGAACGGGAGAGACCCAGTACTTC
TRBV7-9	TRBJ2-1	.	.	CASSLGADTEQFF	TGTGCCAGCAGCTTAGGGGCAGACACTGAGCAGTTCTTC
TRBV2	TRBJ2-7	.	.	CASSNQGSEQYF	TGTGCCAGCAGTAACCAGGGTTCCGAGCAGTACTTC
TRBV7-9	TRBJ2-5	.	few	CASSQERTGGTQYF	TGTGCCAGCAGCCAGGAGAGGACTGGGGGGACCCAGTACTTC
TRBV11-1	TRBJ2-3	.	few	CASSQRDLRTDTQYF	TGTGCCAGCAGTCAAAGGGACCTCCGCACAGATACGCAGTATTTT
TRBV3-1	TRBJ2-1	TRBD1	.	CASSQRTGYNEQFF	TGTGCCAGCAGCCAGAGGACAGGTTACAATGAGCAGTTCTTC